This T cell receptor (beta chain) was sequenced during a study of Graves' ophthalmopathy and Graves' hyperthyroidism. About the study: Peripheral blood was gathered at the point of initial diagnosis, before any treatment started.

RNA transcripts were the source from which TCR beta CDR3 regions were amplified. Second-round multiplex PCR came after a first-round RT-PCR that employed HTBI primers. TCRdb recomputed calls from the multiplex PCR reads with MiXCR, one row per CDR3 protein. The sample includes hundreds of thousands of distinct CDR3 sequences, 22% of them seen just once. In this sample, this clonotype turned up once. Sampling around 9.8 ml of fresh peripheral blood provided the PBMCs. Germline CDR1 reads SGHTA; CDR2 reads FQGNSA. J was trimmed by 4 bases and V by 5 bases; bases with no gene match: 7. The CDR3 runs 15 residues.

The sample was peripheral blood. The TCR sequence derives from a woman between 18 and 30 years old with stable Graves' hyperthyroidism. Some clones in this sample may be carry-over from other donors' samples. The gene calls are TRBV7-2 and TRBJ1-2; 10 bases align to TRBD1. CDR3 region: CASSPRTGGSYGYTF. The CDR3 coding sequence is TGTGCCAGCAGCCCCCGGACAGGGGGATCCTATGGCTACACCTTC.